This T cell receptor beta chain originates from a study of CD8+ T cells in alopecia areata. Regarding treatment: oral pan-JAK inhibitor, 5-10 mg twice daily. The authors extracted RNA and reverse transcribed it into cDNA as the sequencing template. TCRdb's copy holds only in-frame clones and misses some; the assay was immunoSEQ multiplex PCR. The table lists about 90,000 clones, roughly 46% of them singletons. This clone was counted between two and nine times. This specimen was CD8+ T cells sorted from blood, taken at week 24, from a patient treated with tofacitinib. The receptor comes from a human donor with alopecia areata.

The CDR3 DNA is TGTGCCAGCAGTGAATCCCAACTGGGGGACTATGGCTACACCTTC. This gives the protein CASSESQLGDYGYTF. V is TRBV25-1 and J is TRBJ1-2; a weak D match, TRBD1 (5 bases). Trimming left V 1 base short and J 3 bases short, with 12 bases between. The CDR3 runs to 15 residues. Per the germline V gene, CDR1 is MGHDK and CDR2 is SYGVNS.